The 14 T cell receptor beta chains below come from one sample, sequenced in a study of T cells in Graves' hyperthyroidism and ophthalmopathy. Regions amplified from RNA transcripts were the TCR beta CDR3 regions. The HTBI primer set was used in a first-round RT-PCR of the TCR CDR3. One entry per CDR3 protein results from TCRdb running MiXCR on the multiplex PCR reads. The sample lists around 250,000 distinct CDR3 sequences; 13% to 15% were seen once. The specimen was blood. The receptors originated from a woman in her thirties or forties with Graves' hyperthyroidism that later progressed to Graves' ophthalmopathy.

This clonotype occurred many times. The chain has TRBV19 and TRBJ2-7, with TRBD1 as a possible D gene (6 bases). The CDR3 consists of 14 residues. Trimming removed 10 bases from V and 2 bases from J, with 18 bases in between. CDR1 and CDR2 (germline): LNHDA, SQIVND (reference sequence). CDR3: CATNLRWDTYEQYF. For the CDR3, the DNA is TGTGCCACCAACTTGAGGTGGGACACCTACGAGCAGTACTTC.

This clonotype has ten or more counts. The J gene is TRBJ2-7, the V gene TRBV28; 10 bases line up with TRBD2. Per germline, CDR1 MDHEN and CDR2 SYDVKM. Trimming at V came to 4 bases and at J to 5 bases, leaving 8 bases not matched to a gene. This CDR3 is 15 amino acids long. The CDR3 nucleotides are TGTGCCAGCAGTTCCCATAGCGGGAGGTTGGACGAGCAGTACTTC. Amino acid sequence: CASSSHSGRLDEQYF. Full variable domain (outside the CDR3, taken from reference TRBV28 and TRBJ2-7): DVKVTQSSRYLVKRTGEKVFLECVQDMDHENMFWYRQDPGLGLRLIYFSYDVKMKEKGDIPEGYSVSREKKERFSLILESASTNQTSMYLCASSSHSGRLDEQYFGPGTRLTVT.

This clonotype was seen a few times. The chain is built from TRBV30 and TRBJ1-1; D is unclear. This CDR3 region has 13 residues. V lost 5 bases and J lost 0, with 10 bases in between. CDR1 GTSNPN and CDR2 SVGIG come from the germline V gene (reference sequence). CDR3 bases: TGTGCCTGGGATAACGGGATGAACACTGAAGCTTTCTTT. Its translation: CAWDNGMNTEAFF. Supplemented by reference TRBV30 and TRBJ1-1, the full variable domain reads SQTIHQWPATLVQPVGSPLSLECTVEGTSNPNLYWYRQAAGRGLQLLFYSVGIGQISSEVPQNLSASRPQDRQFILSSKKLLLSDSGFYLCAWDNGMNTEAFFGQGTRLTVV.

This clonotype was seen many times. The chain employs TRBV14 and TRBJ2-1; the match to TRBD2 covers 10 bases. With V trimmed by 4 bases and J by 6 bases, 9 bases remained unmatched. There are 16 residues in the CDR3. CDR1 is SGHDN and CDR2 is FVKESK in the germline V gene. The CDR3 is CASSRALAGVGNEQFF. The CDR3 DNA is TGTGCCAGCAGCCGAGCTCTAGCGGGAGTTGGCAATGAGCAGTTCTTC.

This clonotype came up many times. This rearrangement joins TRBV7-3 to TRBJ2-1, with D tentatively TRBD2 (5 bases). V lost 4 bases and J lost 10, with 14 bases in between. Looked up from germline, CDR1 is SGHTA and CDR2 is FQGTGA. The CDR3 is 13 residues long. The CDR3 protein is CASSSAGFGEQFF. The CDR3 DNA is TGTGCCAGCAGCTCCGCGGGTTTCGGCGAGCAGTTCTTC. Drawing the rest from reference TRBV7-3 and TRBJ2-1, the complete variable domain is GAGVSQTPSNKVTEKGKYVELRCDPISGHTALYWYRQSLGQGPEFLIYFQGTGAADDSGLPNDRFFAVRPEGSVSTLKIQRTERGDSAVYLCASSSAGFGEQFFGPGTRLTVL.

This clonotype was found a few times. A read error is likely, as this CDR3 ends without the conserved phenylalanine or tryptophan. The V call is TRBV28, the J call TRBJ1-6, with TRBD1 identical over 9 bases. Germline V gene lookup returns CDR1 MDHEN and CDR2 SYDVKM. The ends lost 6 bases at V and 0 bases at J; junction bases unmatched: 3. This CDR3 region has 16 residues. Here the CDR3 DNA reads TGTGCCAGCAGGGGACAGGGAGGCTCCTATAATTCACCCCTCCACCTT. This translates into CASRGQGGSYNSPLHL.

This clonotype was seen many times. The chain combines TRBV6-2 or TRBV6-3 with TRBJ2-7; possible D gene TRBD2, 5 bases. This CDR3 has 13 amino acids. CDR1 is MNHEY, CDR2 SVGEGT, per germline. Trimming took off 5 bases at V and 4 bases at J, with 12 bases between the two ends. The CDR3 protein is CASSLDGGYEQYF. For the CDR3, the DNA is TGTGCCAGCAGTCTCGACGGAGGATACGAGCAGTACTTC.

V is TRBV18 and J is TRBJ2-3; no clear D gene. The CDR3 covers 14 residues. Germline loops: CDR1 KGHSH, CDR2 LQKENI. Trimming removed 0 bases at V and 2 bases at J, with 6 bases between. CDR3 amino acids: CASSPPAPTDTQYF. DNA for the CDR3: TGTGCCAGCTCACCACCGGCCCCCACAGATACGCAGTATTTT.

In the case of this clonotype: At one boundary the junction diverges from the germline segment, which might be a read error. This chain joins TRBV3-1 and TRBJ2-1; tentatively, D is TRBD1 (6 bases). Germline V lookup: CDR1 LGHDT, CDR2 YNNKEL (reference sequence). CDR3 length: 16 residues. This CDR3 reads CTSSQDTKGVYNEQFF. As DNA, the CDR3 is TGTACCAGCAGCCAAGATACAAAGGGGGTGTACAATGAGCAGTTCTTC.

As for this clonotype: A much more abundant neighbour one base away suggests this may be a read error. This sequence joins TRBV5-4 and TRBJ2-7, with 7 bases lining up with TRBD2. The CDR3 contains 15 residues. The germline CDR1 and CDR2 sequences are SGHNT and YYREEE (reference sequence). Trimming took 2 bases from V and 3 from J; bases not matched to a gene: 8. This chain's CDR3 is CASSFPRTRDYEQYF. The CDR3 DNA reads as TGTGCCAGCAGCTTTCCCAGGACTAGAGACTACGAGCAGTACTTC.

This clonotype was seen repeatedly, ten times or more. This chain joins TRBV12-3 or TRBV12-4 and TRBJ2-2, with 10 positions matching TRBD2. With V trimmed by 4 bases and J by 4 bases, 3 bases remained unmatched. This CDR3 has 15 amino acids. CDR3 residues: CASSSSGRVTGELFF. The CDR3 nucleotides read TGTGCCAGCAGTTCGAGCGGGAGGGTCACCGGGGAGCTGTTTTTT.

This clonotype was counted ten times or more. V is TRBV6-1 and J is TRBJ2-3, with 8 positions matching TRBD2. The junction had 4 bases not matched to a gene; V was cut back by 3 bases and J by 2 bases. This CDR3 has 15 amino acids. Germline V gene lookup returns CDR1 MNHNS and CDR2 SASEGT. CDR3 in amino acids: CASSDPSGLTDTQYF. The DNA for the CDR3 is TGTGCCAGCAGTGACCCTAGCGGGCTCACAGATACGCAGTATTTT.

This clonotype was seen a few times. The chain has TRBV5-1 and TRBJ2-1, with D uncertain. The germline CDR1 and CDR2 sequences are SGHRS and YFSETQ. Trimming removed 0 bases at V and 9 bases at J, with 13 bases between. The CDR3 is 14 amino acids. This chain's CDR3 is CASSLGPSLGEQFF. The DNA of the CDR3 is TGCGCCAGCAGCTTGGGACCGAGCCTTGGTGAGCAGTTCTTC.

This clonotype was found many times. The rearrangement uses TRBV24-1 and TRBJ1-6, with a possible D match to TRBD1 (6 bases). Germline V gene lookup returns CDR1 KGHDR and CDR2 SFDVKD. The CDR3 is made up of 17 amino acids. The germline V and J ends were trimmed by 9 bases and 12 bases, with 29 bases remaining between them. The CDR3 protein is CATGRAGGGYIREPLHF. Here the CDR3 DNA reads TGTGCCACCGGTCGCGCCGGAGGGGGATACATAAGGGAACCCCTCCACTTT.